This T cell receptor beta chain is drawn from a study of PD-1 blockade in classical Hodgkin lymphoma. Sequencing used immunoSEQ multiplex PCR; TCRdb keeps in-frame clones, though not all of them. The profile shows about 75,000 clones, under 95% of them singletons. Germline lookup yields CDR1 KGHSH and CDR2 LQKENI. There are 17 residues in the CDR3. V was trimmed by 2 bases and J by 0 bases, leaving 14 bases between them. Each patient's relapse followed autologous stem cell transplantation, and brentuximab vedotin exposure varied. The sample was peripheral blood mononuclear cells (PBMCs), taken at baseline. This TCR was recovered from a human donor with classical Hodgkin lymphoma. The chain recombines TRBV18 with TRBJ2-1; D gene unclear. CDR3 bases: TGTGCCAGCTCACCAGAGAATTTGGTTCTCTCCTACAATGAGCAGTTCTTC. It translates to CASSPENLVLSYNEQFF.